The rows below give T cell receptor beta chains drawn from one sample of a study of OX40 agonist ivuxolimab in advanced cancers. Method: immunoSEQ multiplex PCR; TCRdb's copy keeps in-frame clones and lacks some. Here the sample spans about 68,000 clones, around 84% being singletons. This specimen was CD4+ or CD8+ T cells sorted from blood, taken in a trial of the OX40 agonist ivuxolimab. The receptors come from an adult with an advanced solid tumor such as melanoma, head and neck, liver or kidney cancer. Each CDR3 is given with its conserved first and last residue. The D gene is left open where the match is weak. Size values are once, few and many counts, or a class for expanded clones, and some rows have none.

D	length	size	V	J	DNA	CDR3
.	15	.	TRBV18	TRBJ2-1	TGTGCCAGCTCACCGGACAGTGTTCCCTACAGTGAGCAGTTCTTC	CASSPDSVPYSEQFF
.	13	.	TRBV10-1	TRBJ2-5	TGCGCCAGCAGCCTACAGGTGGAAGAGACCCAGTACTTC	CASSLQVEETQYF
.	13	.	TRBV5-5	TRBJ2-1	TGTGCCAGCAGCCCCGGACTATACAATGAGCAGTTCTTC	CASSPGLYNEQFF
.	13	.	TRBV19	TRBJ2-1	TGTGCCAGTAGTAGCCGGGTAAACAATGAGCAGTTCTTC	CASSSRVNNEQFF
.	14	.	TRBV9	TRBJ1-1	TGTGCCAGCAGCGTAGATTTGGAAAACACTGAAGCTTTCTTT	CASSVDLENTEAFF
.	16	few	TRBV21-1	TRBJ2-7	TGTGCCAGCAGCAAAGCCCCAGACAATATCCCCTACGAGCAGTACTTC	CASSKAPDNIPYEQYF
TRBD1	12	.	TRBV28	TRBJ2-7	TGTGCCAGTAGACAGGGAAACTACGAGCAGTACTTC	CASRQGNYEQYF
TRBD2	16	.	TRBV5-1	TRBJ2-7	TGCGCCAGCAGCCTACTAGCGGGGGCGTCTCTTGACGAGCAGTACTTC	CASSLLAGASLDEQYF
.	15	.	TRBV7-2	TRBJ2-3	TGTGCCAGCAGCTCCGGGGGAACCCCGCGAGATACGCAGTATTTT	CASSSGGTPRDTQYF
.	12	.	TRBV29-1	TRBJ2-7	TGCAGCGTTGTTCCGAATGACTACGAGCAGTACTTC	CSVVPNDYEQYF
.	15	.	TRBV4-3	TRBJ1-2	TGCGCCAGCAGCCAGAGGGGGGGGTGGAACTATGGCTACACCTTC	CASSQRGGWNYGYTF
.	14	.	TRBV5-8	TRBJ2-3	TGTGCCAGCAGCTTAGAGGAGTTGACAGATACGCAGTATTTT	CASSLEELTDTQYF
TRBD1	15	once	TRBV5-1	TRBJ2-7	TGCGCCAGCAGCATTGGAGACAGGGTAGTTTACGAGCAGTACTTC	CASSIGDRVVYEQYF
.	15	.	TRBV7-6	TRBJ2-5	TGTGCCAGCAGCTTACAACCTGCTGGGGGAGAGACCCAGTACTTC	CASSLQPAGGETQYF
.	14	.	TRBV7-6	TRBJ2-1	TGTGCCAGCCTTATGGGCGGGGCCGGCGATGAGCAGTTCTTC	CASLMGGAGDEQFF
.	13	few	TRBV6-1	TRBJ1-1	TGTGCCAGCCAATCACACTCGAACACTGAAGCTTTCTTT	CASQSHSNTEAFF
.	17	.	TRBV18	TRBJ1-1	TGTGCCAGCTCACCACAGGGGGAGGTTAGTTTGAACACTGAAGCTTTCTTT	CASSPQGEVSLNTEAFF
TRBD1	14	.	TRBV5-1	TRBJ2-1	TGCGCCAGCAGCCGACAGGGGGCCCGCAATGAGCAGTTCTTC	CASSRQGARNEQFF
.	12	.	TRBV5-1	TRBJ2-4	TGCGCCAACCCCGAATCCCAAAACATTCAGTACTTC	CANPESQNIQYF
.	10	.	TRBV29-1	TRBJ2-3	TGCAGCGTTAGGGTGAATACGCAGTATTTT	CSVRVNTQYF
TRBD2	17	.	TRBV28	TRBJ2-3	TGTGCCAGCAGTTCCCCGGGACTAGCGGGAGTCACAGATACGCAGTATTTT	CASSSPGLAGVTDTQYF
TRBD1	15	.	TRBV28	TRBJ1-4	TGTGCCAGCAGTGGCTGGACAGGGTCAAATGAAAAACTGTTTTTT	CASSGWTGSNEKLFF
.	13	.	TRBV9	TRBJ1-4	TGTGCCAGCAGCGTAGCTACGAGAGGAAAACTGTTTTTT	CASSVATRGKLFF
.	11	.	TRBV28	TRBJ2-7	TGTGCCAGCAGTTTAAGATACGAGCAGTACTTC	CASSLRYEQYF
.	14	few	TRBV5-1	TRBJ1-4	TGCGCCAGCAGCTTCGTTGGGGCAAATGAAAAACTGTTTTTT	CASSFVGANEKLFF
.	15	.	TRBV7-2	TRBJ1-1	TGTGCCAGCAGTTACGATGCGTTGGGAGGGCCGGGAGCTTTCTTT	CASSYDALGGPGAFF
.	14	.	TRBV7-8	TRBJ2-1	TGTGCCAGCAGGGTTGAGAGGACCTACAATGAGCAGTTCTTC	CASRVERTYNEQFF
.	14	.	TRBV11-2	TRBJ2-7	TGTGCCAGCAGCTTAGTGGGGACCGCTTACGAGCAGTACTTC	CASSLVGTAYEQYF
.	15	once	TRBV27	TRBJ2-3	TGTGCCAGCAGTCCCCAGGATGGGGGCACAGATACGCAGTATTTT	CASSPQDGGTDTQYF
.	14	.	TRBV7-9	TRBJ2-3	TGTGCCAGCAGCCCAACAGGGTTGGGAGATACGCAGTATTTT	CASSPTGLGDTQYF
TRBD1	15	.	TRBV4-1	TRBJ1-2	TGCGCCAGCAGCCTAGAAGGGACAGTCCCTATGGGCTACACCTTC	CASSLEGTVPMGYTF
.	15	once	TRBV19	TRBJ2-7	TGTGCCAGTAGTATAGTTTTGGGGGAGCCCCACGAGCAGTACTTC	CASSIVLGEPHEQYF
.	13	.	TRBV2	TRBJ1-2	TGTGCCAGCAGTGCCGGGAGGGGGATCGTACGCACCTTC	CASSAGRGIVRTF
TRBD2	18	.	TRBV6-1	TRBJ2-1	TGTGCCAGCAGTGGAGGGACTAGCACTTTGAGCTCCTACAATGAGCAGTTCTTC	CASSGGTSTLSSYNEQFF
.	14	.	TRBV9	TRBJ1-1	TGTGCCAGCAGCGTTGGAGGAGGAGACACTGAAGCTTTCTTT	CASSVGGGDTEAFF
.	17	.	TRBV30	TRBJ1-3	TGTGCCTGGGGGGGAGGTCGGCTGGGAATCTCTGGAAACACCATATATTTT	CAWGGGRLGISGNTIYF
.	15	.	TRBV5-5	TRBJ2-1	TGTGCCAGCAGCTTTCGGAGAGGCTCCTACAATGAGCAGTTCTTC	CASSFRRGSYNEQFF